This TCR beta chain was profiled in a study of blood T cell repertoires in COVID-19. Study-level information: The United States, Italy and Spain provided the acute and convalescent COVID-19 samples. T cells, B-cell-depleted T cells, or PBMCs supplied cDNA or gDNA.

Trimming cost V 0 bases and J 1 base, with 13 bases left between them. The CDR3 is made up of 17 amino acids. Germline CDR1 is MGHRA and CDR2 is YSYEKL. In the study's own analysis: Reference gene primer amplification gave estimated nucleated cell counts. The table came from immunoSEQ multiplex PCR; TCRdb's copy has only in-frame clones and leaves some out. V, J and clone size derive from that table, while D and trimming were established from the DNA sequence. The profile shows about 39,000 clones, around 86% of them singletons. Specimen: peripheral blood. The rearrangement uses TRBV4-1 and TRBJ1-5; no clear D gene. The TCR comes from a man aged 50-59 years with active or convalescent COVID-19. Here the CDR3 reads CASSQDGRLLSNQPQHF. The CDR3 coding sequence is TGCGCCAGCAGCCAAGATGGGAGACTCTTAAGCAATCAGCCCCAGCATTTT.